This T cell receptor (beta chain) was sequenced in a study of blood T cell repertoires in COVID-19. Turning to the study itself: Nucleic acid was either cDNA or gDNA, and it came from T cells, B-cell-depleted T cells, or PBMCs.

The CDR3 sequence is 15 residues long. V was trimmed by 5 bases and J by 4 bases, leaving 15 bases between them. CDR1 LNHDA and CDR2 SQIVND come from the germline V gene (reference sequence). In its sample, this clone was seen a few times. The protocol was immunoSEQ multiplex PCR, while the TCRdb copy is restricted to in-frame clones and leaves out a portion. The data hold around 160,000 clones, with approximately 88% observed a single time. The chain has TRBV19 and TRBJ1-3, with no clear D. The TCR originated in a man in his fifties or sixties with acute or convalescent COVID-19. The sample was peripheral blood. The chain's CDR3 is CASSFGQAQGNTIYF. The CDR3, as DNA: TGTGCCAGTAGTTTTGGCCAGGCCCAGGGAAACACCATATATTTT.